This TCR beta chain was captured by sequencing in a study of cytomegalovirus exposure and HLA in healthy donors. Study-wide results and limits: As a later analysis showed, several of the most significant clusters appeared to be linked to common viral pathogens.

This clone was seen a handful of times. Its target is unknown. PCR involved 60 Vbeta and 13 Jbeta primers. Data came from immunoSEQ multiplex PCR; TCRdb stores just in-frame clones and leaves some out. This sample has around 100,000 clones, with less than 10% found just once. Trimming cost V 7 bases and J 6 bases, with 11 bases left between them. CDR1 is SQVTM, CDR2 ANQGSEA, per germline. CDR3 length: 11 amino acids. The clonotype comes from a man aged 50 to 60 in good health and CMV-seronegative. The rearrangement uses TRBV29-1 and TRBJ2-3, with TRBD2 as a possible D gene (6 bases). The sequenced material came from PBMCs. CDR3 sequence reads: CSGRELDTQYF. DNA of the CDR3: TGCAGCGGACGGGAGTTGGATACGCAGTATTTT.